The text below deals with one T cell receptor (beta chain). Its matching antigen is unknown. The sample belongs to a study of T cell responses to AZD1222 COVID-19 vaccine. Whole-study context: Recipients boosted at about 4 weeks or about 12 weeks are pooled.

Produced via immunoSEQ multiplex PCR; TCRdb's table is partial and in-frame only. The profile shows some 120,000 clones, roughly 84% of them singletons. This CDR3 region has 16 residues. J gave up 1 base and V 4 bases, and 7 bases lay outside the gene matches. The V gene's germline CDR1 is MNHEY and CDR2 SVGAGI. General observations from the study: The sample set comprised mostly white British donors with more females, and clonal diversity was possibly underestimated. Researchers took repertoire samples only after the peak T cell response had come.

This TCR derives from an adult in good health. The chain carries TRBV6-5 and TRBJ2-5; 9 bases are a match to TRBD2. The sequencing used peripheral blood, collected on day 0 of AZD1222 vaccination. CDR3 in amino acids: CASSSYHSGGQETQYF. The CDR3 DNA follows: TGTGCCAGCAGTTCCTACCATAGCGGGGGCCAAGAGACCCAGTACTTC.